The entry below describes one T cell receptor (beta chain). The target antigen is unknown. Germline CDR1 and CDR2: MRHNA and SNTAGT. CDR3 length equals 15 residues. The V and J ends lost 6 bases and 2 bases, in that order; junction bases with no gene match: 7. Method: immunoSEQ multiplex PCR; TCRdb's copy keeps in-frame clones and lacks some. This sample has fewer than 180,000 clones; around 90% occur once, and the top ten carry 3% to 3.5%. The entry originates in a study of T cell responses to AZD1222 COVID-19 vaccine. Notes on the study in general: The study found Spike-specific TCR breadth and depth rose after two AZD1222 doses.

This TCR was sampled from an adult who received the AZD1222 COVID-19 vaccine. The source material was peripheral blood, sampled 28 days after the second AZD1222 dose. The genes are TRBV6-4 and TRBJ2-1; 7 bases map to TRBD1. The CDR3 spells CASSRDRVTYNEQFF. The CDR3 nucleotides read TGTGCCAGCAGCCGTGACAGGGTGACCTACAATGAGCAGTTCTTC.